This T cell receptor (beta chain) stems from a study of cytomegalovirus exposure and HLA in healthy donors. General observations from the study: Three chains tied to CMV proved CMV antigen-specific in vitro. Analyzed later, most CMV-associated TCR beta chains appeared HLA-restricted.

At the time of sampling, donors were nominally healthy, though unrecorded immune exposures were likely. Researchers ran the PCR with 60 Vbeta and 13 Jbeta primers. The protocol was immunoSEQ multiplex PCR, while the TCRdb copy is restricted to in-frame clones and leaves out a portion. Altogether tens of thousands of clones are present, 82% being singletons, with the ten largest covering 3.8%. The CDR3 is made up of 15 amino acids. Germline assignment: CDR1 MNHEY and CDR2 SVGAGI. Trimming pared 1 base from V and 0 bases from J, leaving 8 bases between. Of note for this clone: The target antigen is unknown.

The sequence derives from a man aged 45 to 65 in good health and CMV-seronegative. The V and J genes are TRBV6-5 and TRBJ2-3; D remains ambiguous. Material for sequencing was PBMCs. This chain's CDR3 is CASSYYSGSTDTQYF. CDR3 in DNA: TGTGCCAGCAGTTACTATTCCGGGAGCACAGATACGCAGTATTTT.